Sequencing of this TCR beta chain was carried out in a study of blood T cell repertoires in COVID-19. Study-level background: Spain, Italy and the United States supplied samples that represented acute and convalescent COVID-19. T cells, B-cell-depleted T cells, or PBMCs supplied cDNA or gDNA.

Authors' analysis steps: Reference gene primer amplification yielded estimated nucleated cell counts. Data came from immunoSEQ multiplex PCR; TCRdb stores just in-frame clones and leaves some out. Clonal size and the V and J genes are those of that table, whereas D and trimming came from the DNA. The sample consists of about 63,000 clones, under 90% of them appearing once. The CDR3 is 13 residues long. Germline values: CDR1 LNHNV, CDR2 YYDKDF (reference sequence). Trimming took off 0 bases at V and 5 bases at J, with 7 bases between the two ends. This rearrangement joins TRBV15 to TRBJ1-1; D is unresolved. The sample comprised peripheral blood. The source of this sequence is a human donor in a cohort sampled during active COVID-19. Here the CDR3 reads CATSRDTTTEAFF. CDR3 nucleotides: TGTGCCACCAGCAGAGATACAACGACTGAAGCTTTCTTT.